This TCR beta chain is from a study of identifying expanded T cells in peripheral blood. Points from the study as a whole: Technical replicates showed roughly 1.2 changed clones; approximately 2 weeks approximately 16; four weeks 19. Variance in clone template counts between roughly 2-week samples significantly increased with total template count across all healthy donors.

TCRdb's table, derived via immunoSEQ multiplex PCR, lists solely in-frame clones and lacks some. The sample shows 85,000 to 100,000 clones, around 88% of them seen only once. Remarks on this clone: Its antigen is currently unknown.

CDR1 and CDR2 from the germline V gene are MDHEN and SYDVKM. V was clipped by 5 bases and J by 7 bases, with 18 bases between them. The CDR3 length is 15 residues. This receptor was obtained from a person aged 18-70 years in good health. The chain uses TRBV28 and TRBJ1-5, with D possibly matching TRBD1 (5 bases). Sequencing used blood. The CDR3, as DNA: TGTGCCAGCAGTGCCCCCCCGGGGGGGAGGCAGCCCCAGCATTTT. Protein sequence: CASSAPPGGRQPQHF.